This T cell receptor (beta chain) was documented in a study of vaccination and CD4 T cells after COVID-19. At the level of the study: SARS-CoV-2, HCoV-NL63, HCoV-OC43 and HCoV-229E supplied the overlapping spike peptides used to stimulate cells. Some control cultures received a CEFX pool, which served as the positive control. Others received an HIV-1 Nef pool or no peptide.

Treatment meaning: approximately nine-day PBMC culture with coronavirus spike peptide pools or control peptides (ViraFEST assay). Following a culture period (around 10 days), negative selection was used to isolate CD4+ T cells. Findings and caveats of the study: Median counts of SARS-CoV-2-reactive clonotypes increased from approximately 21 to 40; this difference was not significant.

As concerns this clonotype: Its antigen is not known.

Cultured CD4+ T-cell DNA underwent Oncomine TCR Beta short-read sequencing. TCRdb redid the calling of the PCR reads with MiXCR, one entry per CDR3 protein. The sample holds around 13,000 distinct CDR3 sequences, around 40% seen once. Germline CDR1 reads SGHRS; CDR2 reads YFSETQ. V dropped 0 bases and J dropped 2; count of bases not matched to a gene: 25. The CDR3 runs to 22 residues. This TCR was sampled from a human donor who had recovered from COVID-19. The sequenced sample was CD4+ T cells from blood, cultured in vitro. This chain connects TRBV5-1 to TRBJ2-7; 8 positions agree with TRBD1. The CDR3 DNA reads as TGCGCCAGCAGCTTGGCCGGTCCCCTTGGCTGGCTCCGGGACAGGATAACCTACGAGCAGTACTTC. This gives the protein CASSLAGPLGWLRDRITYEQYF.